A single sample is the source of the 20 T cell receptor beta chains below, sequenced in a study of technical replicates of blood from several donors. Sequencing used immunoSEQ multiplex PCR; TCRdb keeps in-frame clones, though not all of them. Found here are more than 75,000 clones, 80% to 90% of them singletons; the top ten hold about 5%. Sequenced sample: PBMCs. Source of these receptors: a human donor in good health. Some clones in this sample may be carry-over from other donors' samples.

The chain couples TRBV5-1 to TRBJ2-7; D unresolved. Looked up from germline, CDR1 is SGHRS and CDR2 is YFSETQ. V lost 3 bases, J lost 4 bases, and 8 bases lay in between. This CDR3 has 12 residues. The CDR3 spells CASSSDGYEQYF. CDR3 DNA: TGCGCCAGCAGCTCTGACGGGTACGAGCAGTACTTC. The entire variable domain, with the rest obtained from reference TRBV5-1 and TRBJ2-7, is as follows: KAGVTQTPRYLIKTRGQQVTLSCSPISGHRSVSWYQQTPGQGLQFLFEYFSETQRNKGNFPGRFSGRQFSNSRSEMNVSTLELGDSALYLCASSSDGYEQYFGPGTRLTVT.

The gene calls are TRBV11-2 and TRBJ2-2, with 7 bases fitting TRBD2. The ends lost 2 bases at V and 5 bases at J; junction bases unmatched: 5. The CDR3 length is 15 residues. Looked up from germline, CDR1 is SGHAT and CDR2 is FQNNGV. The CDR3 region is CASSLWGGGTGELFF. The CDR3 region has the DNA TGTGCCAGCAGCTTATGGGGGGGAGGGACCGGGGAGCTGTTTTTT. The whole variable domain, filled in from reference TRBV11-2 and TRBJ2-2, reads EAGVAQSPRYKIIEKRQSVAFWCNPISGHATLYWYQQILGQGPKLLIQFQNNGVVDDSQLPKDRFSAERLKGVDSTLKIQPAKLEDSAVYLCASSLWGGGTGELFFGEGSRLTVL.

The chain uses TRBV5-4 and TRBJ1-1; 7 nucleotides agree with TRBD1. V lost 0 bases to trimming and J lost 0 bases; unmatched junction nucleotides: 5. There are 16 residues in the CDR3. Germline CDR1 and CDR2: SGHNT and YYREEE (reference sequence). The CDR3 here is CASSLETGNMNTEAFF. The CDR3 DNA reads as TGTGCCAGCAGCTTGGAGACAGGGAACATGAACACTGAAGCTTTCTTT.

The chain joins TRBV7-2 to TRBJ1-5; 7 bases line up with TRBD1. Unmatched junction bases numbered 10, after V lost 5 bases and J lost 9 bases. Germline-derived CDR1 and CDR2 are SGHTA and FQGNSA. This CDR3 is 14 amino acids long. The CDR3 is CASSPNRGSGPQHF. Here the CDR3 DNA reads TGTGCCAGCAGCCCGAACAGGGGTAGTGGGCCCCAGCATTTT.

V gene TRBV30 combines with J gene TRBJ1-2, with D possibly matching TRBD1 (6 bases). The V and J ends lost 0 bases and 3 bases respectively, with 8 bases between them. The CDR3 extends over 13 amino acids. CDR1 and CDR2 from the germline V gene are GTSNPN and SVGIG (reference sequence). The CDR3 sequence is CAWSVQGYYGYTF. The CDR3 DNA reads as TGTGCCTGGAGTGTACAGGGTTACTATGGCTACACCTTC. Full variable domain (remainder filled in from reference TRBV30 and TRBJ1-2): SQTIHQWPATLVQPVGSPLSLECTVEGTSNPNLYWYRQAAGRGLQLLFYSVGIGQISSEVPQNLSASRPQDRQFILSSKKLLLSDSGFYLCAWSVQGYYGYTFGSGTRLTVV.

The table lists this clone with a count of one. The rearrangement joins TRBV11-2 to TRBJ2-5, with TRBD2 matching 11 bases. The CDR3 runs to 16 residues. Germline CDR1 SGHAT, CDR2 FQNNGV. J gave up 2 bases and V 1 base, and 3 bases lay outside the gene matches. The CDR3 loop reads CASSLAIAGGQETQYF. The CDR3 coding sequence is TGTGCCAGCAGCTTAGCTATAGCGGGAGGGCAAGAGACCCAGTACTTC.

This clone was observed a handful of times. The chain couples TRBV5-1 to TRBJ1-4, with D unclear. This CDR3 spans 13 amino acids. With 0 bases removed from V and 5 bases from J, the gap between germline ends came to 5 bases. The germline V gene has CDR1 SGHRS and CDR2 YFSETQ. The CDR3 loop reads CASSLAGNEKLFF. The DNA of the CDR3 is TGCGCCAGCAGCTTGGCCGGGAATGAAAAACTGTTTTTT.

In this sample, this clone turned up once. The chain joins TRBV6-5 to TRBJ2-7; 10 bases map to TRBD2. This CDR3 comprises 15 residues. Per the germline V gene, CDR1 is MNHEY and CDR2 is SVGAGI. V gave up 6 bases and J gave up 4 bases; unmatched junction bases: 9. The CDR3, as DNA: TGTGCCAGCAGATCAGCGGGAGGGCCCAATTACGAGCAGTACTTC. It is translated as CASRSAGGPNYEQYF.

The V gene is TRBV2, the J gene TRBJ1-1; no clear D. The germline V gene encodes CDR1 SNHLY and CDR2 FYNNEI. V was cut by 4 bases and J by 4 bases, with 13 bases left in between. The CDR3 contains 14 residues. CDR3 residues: CASSVLDSGTEAFF. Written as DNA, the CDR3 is TGTGCCAGCAGTGTTTTGGATTCGGGCACTGAAGCTTTCTTT.

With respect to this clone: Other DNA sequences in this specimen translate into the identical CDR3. The chain's CDR3 is CASSQSGQDTEAFF. DNA for the CDR3: TGCGCCAGCAGCCAATCTGGACAGGACACTGAAGCTTTCTTT. This chain links TRBV4-3 with TRBJ1-1, with 7 bases aligning to TRBD1. CDR1 is LGHNA, CDR2 YSLEER, per germline. The V gene end was trimmed by 2 bases and the J gene end by 3 bases; junction bases not matched to a gene: 3. The CDR3 spans 14 residues.

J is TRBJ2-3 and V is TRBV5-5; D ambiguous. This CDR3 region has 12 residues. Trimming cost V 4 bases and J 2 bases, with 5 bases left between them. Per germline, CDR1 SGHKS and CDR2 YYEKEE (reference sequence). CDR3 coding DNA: TGTGCCAGCAGCCCCTCCACAGATACGCAGTATTTT. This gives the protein CASSPSTDTQYF.

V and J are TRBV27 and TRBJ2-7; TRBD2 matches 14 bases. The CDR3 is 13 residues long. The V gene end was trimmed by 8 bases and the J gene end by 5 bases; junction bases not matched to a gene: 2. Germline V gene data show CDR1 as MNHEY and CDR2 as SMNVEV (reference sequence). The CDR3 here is CASGTSGSNEQYF. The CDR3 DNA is TGTGCCAGCGGGACTAGCGGGAGCAACGAGCAGTACTTC.

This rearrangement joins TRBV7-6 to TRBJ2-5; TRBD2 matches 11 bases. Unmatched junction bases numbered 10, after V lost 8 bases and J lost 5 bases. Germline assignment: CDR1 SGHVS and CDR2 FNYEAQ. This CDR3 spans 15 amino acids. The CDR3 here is CASGNSGRAGETQYF. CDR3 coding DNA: TGTGCCAGCGGCAATAGCGGGAGGGCGGGGGAGACCCAGTACTTC.

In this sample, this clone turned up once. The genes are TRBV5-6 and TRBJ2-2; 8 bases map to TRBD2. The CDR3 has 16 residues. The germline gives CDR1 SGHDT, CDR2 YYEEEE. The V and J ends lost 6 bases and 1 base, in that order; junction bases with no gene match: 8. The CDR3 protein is CASNSGLAENTGELFF. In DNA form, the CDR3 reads TGTGCCAGCAACTCCGGACTAGCAGAGAACACCGGGGAGCTGTTTTTT.

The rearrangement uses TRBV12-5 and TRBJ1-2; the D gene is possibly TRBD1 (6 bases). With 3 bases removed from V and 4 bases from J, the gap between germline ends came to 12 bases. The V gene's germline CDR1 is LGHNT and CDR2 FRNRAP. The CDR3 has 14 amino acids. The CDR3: CASGFYRDGYGYTF. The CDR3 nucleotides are TGTGCTAGTGGTTTTTACAGGGATGGCTATGGCTACACCTTC.

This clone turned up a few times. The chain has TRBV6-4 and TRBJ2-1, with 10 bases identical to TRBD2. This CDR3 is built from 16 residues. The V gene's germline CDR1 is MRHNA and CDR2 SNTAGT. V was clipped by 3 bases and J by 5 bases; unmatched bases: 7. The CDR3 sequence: CASSDGPAGGNNEQFF. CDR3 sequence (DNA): TGTGCCAGCAGTGATGGCCCAGCGGGGGGGAACAATGAGCAGTTCTTC.

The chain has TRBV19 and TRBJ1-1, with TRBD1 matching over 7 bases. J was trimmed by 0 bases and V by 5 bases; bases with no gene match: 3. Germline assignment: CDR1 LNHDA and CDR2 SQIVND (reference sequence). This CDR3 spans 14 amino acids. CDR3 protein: CASSSGGLNTEAFF. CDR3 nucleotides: TGTGCCAGTAGTTCAGGGGGGTTGAACACTGAAGCTTTCTTT.

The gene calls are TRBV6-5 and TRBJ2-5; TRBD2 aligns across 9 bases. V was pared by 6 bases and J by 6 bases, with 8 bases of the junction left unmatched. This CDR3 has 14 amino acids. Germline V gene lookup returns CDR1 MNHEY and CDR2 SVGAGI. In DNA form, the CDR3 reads TGTGCCAGCAGGCCAGGCGGGGGGGCGAAGACCCAGTACTTC. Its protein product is CASRPGGGAKTQYF.

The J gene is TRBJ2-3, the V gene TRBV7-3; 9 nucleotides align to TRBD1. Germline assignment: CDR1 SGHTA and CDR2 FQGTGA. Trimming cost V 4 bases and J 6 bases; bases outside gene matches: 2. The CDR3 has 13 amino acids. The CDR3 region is CASSSGTGDTQYF. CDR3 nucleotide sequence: TGTGCCAGCAGCTCGGGGACAGGGGATACGCAGTATTTT. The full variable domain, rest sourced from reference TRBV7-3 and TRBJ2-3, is GAGVSQTPSNKVTEKGKYVELRCDPISGHTALYWYRQSLGQGPEFLIYFQGTGAADDSGLPNDRFFAVRPEGSVSTLKIQRTERGDSAVYLCASSSGTGDTQYFGPGTRLTVL.

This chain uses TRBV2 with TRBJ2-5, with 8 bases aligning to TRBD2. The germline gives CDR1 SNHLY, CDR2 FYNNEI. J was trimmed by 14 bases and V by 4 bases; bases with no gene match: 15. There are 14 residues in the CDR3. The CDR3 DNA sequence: TGTGCCAGCAGTGTAACAAGGTTGTTGCTAGCGGGTTACTTC. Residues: CASSVTRLLLAGYF.